This T cell receptor beta chain is drawn from a study of vaccination effects on CD4 cells after COVID-19. In regard to this clone: Its specificity is unknown.

Repertoires were generated with immunoSEQ multiplex PCR, while TCRdb's copy carries only in-frame clones and drops some. The sample yields 20,000 or so clones, approximately 73% seen once. Before sequencing, viral peptide pools were used by the ViraFEST assay to expand antigen-specific CD4+ T cells. The culture ran for nine to eleven days, and then CD4+ T cells were isolated. Cultures received IL-2 medium that replaced half the medium on days 3 and 7. Points from the study as a whole: Marked clonal contraction of both clone types appeared late after vaccination.

V lost 2 bases to trimming and J lost 0 bases, with 12 bases between them. The CDR3 is 16 amino acids. Germline V CDR1 and CDR2: SEHNR, FQNEAQ (reference sequence). The TCR originated in a human donor who received a COVID-19 vaccine. The material sequenced was CD4+ T cells from PBMCs cultured with HCoV-229E spike peptides, taken before COVID-19 vaccination. The chain employs TRBV7-9 and TRBJ2-3; possible D gene TRBD2, 6 bases. For the CDR3, the DNA is TGTGCCAGCAGCTTAATTGGGGGGACCAGCACAGATACGCAGTATTTT. It is translated as CASSLIGGTSTDTQYF.